A single sample gave rise to the 10 T cell receptor beta chains below, sequenced in a study of T cell repertoires in cytomegalovirus infection. In TCRdb, the reads were re-called with MiXCR into one record per CDR3 protein. This table holds about 340,000 distinct CDR3 sequences, roughly 29% found once. No antigen has been assigned to these receptors. The sequencing used cultured PBMCs, collected from culture after CMV antigen stimulation. The receptors originated from a human donor in good health (CMV status not recorded). Some clones in this sample may be carry-over from other donors' samples.

The V call is TRBV7-6, the J call TRBJ2-1; 9 nucleotides agree with TRBD1. Trimming cost V 8 bases and J 2 bases; bases outside gene matches: 13. Germline values: CDR1 SGHVS, CDR2 FNYEAQ. The CDR3 extends over 17 amino acids. The CDR3 DNA reads TGTGCCAGCCGAAGGGACAGGGAGGTGGGGGCCTACAATGAGCAGTTCTTC. Protein sequence: CASRRDREVGAYNEQFF.

There are a few counts of this clonotype. The chain joins TRBV7-6 to TRBJ2-3; TRBD1 agrees at 9 bases. The V gene end was trimmed by 5 bases and the J gene end by 2 bases; junction bases not matched to a gene: 11. Germline CDR1 reads SGHVS; CDR2 reads FNYEAQ. The CDR3 is made up of 17 amino acids. The DNA for the CDR3 is TGTGCCAGCAGCAGATGGGAGGGGACAGGGCTCACAGATACGCAGTATTTT. Translating gives CASSRWEGTGLTDTQYF.

This clonotype appeared a few times. The chain is built from TRBV10-3 and TRBJ2-1, with D possibly matching TRBD1 (7 bases). Trimming left V 0 bases short and J 1 base short, with 13 bases between. The CDR3 sequence is 17 residues long. Germline CDR1 ENHRY, CDR2 SYGVKD. The CDR3 is CAISESMRDSSYNEQFF. For the CDR3, the DNA is TGTGCCATCAGTGAGTCAATGCGGGACAGTTCCTACAATGAGCAGTTCTTC.

This clonotype occurred a few times. V and J are TRBV6-1 and TRBJ2-7; tentative D call: TRBD2 (5 bases). CDR3 size: 14 residues. With 5 bases removed from V and 0 bases from J, the gap between germline ends came to 11 bases. From germline, CDR1 is MNHNS and CDR2 SASEGT. For the CDR3, the DNA is TGTGCCAGCAGTCTGAGCGGACCCTCCTACGAGCAGTACTTC. Encoded protein: CASSLSGPSYEQYF.

This clonotype was detected a few times. The chain combines TRBV20-1 with TRBJ1-1; D not certain. V lost 7 bases to trimming and J lost 1 base, with 10 bases between them. Looked up from germline, CDR1 is DFQATT and CDR2 is SNEGSKA (reference sequence). This CDR3 contains 12 residues. The DNA of the CDR3 is TGCAGTGGGCGAGGGAGGAACACTGAAGCTTTCTTT. It yields the protein CSGRGRNTEAFF.

This clonotype was seen only a few times. V usage is TRBV7-8 and J usage is TRBJ2-1; TRBD2 aligns across 10 bases. V shed 2 bases and J 0 bases; nucleotides not matched to a gene: 7. From germline, CDR1 is SGHVS and CDR2 FQNEAQ. The CDR3 consists of 18 residues. DNA for the CDR3: TGTGCCAGCAGCTTAAGAGCGGCTAGCGGGAGCTCCTACAATGAGCAGTTCTTC. It is translated as CASSLRAASGSSYNEQFF.

The chain has TRBV5-4 and TRBJ2-3; tentatively, D is TRBD1 or TRBD2 (6 bases each). Trimming took 4 bases from V and 4 from J, leaving 13 bases between them. The CDR3 consists of 14 residues. Germline V lookup: CDR1 SGHNT, CDR2 YYREEE (reference sequence). The CDR3 reads CASSAGHNPDTQYF. The DNA of the CDR3 is TGTGCCAGCAGCGCGGGACATAACCCAGATACGCAGTATTTT.

The chain carries TRBV7-9 and TRBJ1-5, with a weak D call TRBD1 (6 bases). Trimming took 4 bases from V and 6 from J, leaving 19 bases between them. Germline V gene lookup returns CDR1 SEHNR and CDR2 FQNEAQ (reference sequence). This CDR3 comprises 16 residues. The CDR3 spells CASSSSGGGRIQPQHF. The CDR3 region has the DNA TGTGCCAGCAGCTCTAGCGGTGGGGGGCGGATTCAGCCCCAGCATTTT.

V and J are TRBV5-4 and TRBJ2-1, with TRBD1 matching 8 bases. In germline, CDR1 is SGHNT, CDR2 YYREEE (reference sequence). V was pared by 4 bases and J by 6 bases, with 6 bases of the junction left unmatched. This CDR3 has 14 amino acids. Here the CDR3 DNA reads TGTGCCAGCAGCATCAACAGGGGGTTCAATGAGCAGTTCTTC. Protein: CASSINRGFNEQFF.

This chain uses TRBV19 with TRBJ2-2; 11 bases are a match to TRBD1. CDR3 length: 15 amino acids. Germline V gene sequence: CDR1 LNHDA, CDR2 SQIVND (reference sequence). J was trimmed by 6 bases and V by 5 bases; bases with no gene match: 5. The CDR3 sequence: CASSGPGQGAGELFF. The CDR3 coding sequence is TGTGCCAGTAGTGGACCGGGACAGGGGGCCGGGGAGCTGTTTTTT.